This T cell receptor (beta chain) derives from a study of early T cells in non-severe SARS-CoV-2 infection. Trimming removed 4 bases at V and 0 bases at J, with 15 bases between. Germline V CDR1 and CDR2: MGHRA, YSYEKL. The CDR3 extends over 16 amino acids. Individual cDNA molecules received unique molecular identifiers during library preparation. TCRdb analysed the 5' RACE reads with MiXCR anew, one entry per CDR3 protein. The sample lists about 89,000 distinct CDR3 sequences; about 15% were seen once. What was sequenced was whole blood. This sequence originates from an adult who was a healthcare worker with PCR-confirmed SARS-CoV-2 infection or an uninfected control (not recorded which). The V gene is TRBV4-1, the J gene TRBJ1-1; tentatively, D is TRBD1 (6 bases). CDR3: CASSPGTLSLNTEAFF. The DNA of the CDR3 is TGCGCCAGCAGCCCAGGGACACTTAGCCTGAACACTGAAGCTTTCTTT.